This T cell receptor beta chain was documented in a study of early T cells in non-severe SARS-CoV-2 infection. The overall study: It was bulk RNA from unsorted whole blood that was sequenced, and the chains were unpaired.

This CDR3 is built from 13 residues. Germline V CDR1 and CDR2: SGHNT, YYREEE (reference sequence). V was shortened by 0 bases and J by 5 bases, with 8 bases between the two germline ends. This clonotype has more than one count but fewer than ten. TCRdb used MiXCR to reprocess the 5' RACE reads, holding one entry per CDR3 protein. The sample lists over 60,000 distinct CDR3 sequences; about 11% were seen once. V usage is TRBV5-4 and J usage is TRBJ2-5; D is unclear. This specimen consisted of whole blood, obtained at baseline. This receptor was obtained from an adult who was a healthcare worker with PCR-confirmed SARS-CoV-2 infection or an uninfected control (not recorded which). The chain's CDR3 is CASSLDAAETQYF. DNA of the CDR3: TGTGCCAGCAGCTTGGACGCGGCCGAGACCCAGTACTTC.